These 10 T cell receptor beta chains came from one sample sequenced in a study of T cells expressing NK-cell markers. TCRdb re-called the 5' RACE reads, yielding one record per CDR3 amino acid sequence without DNA. The table lists about 460,000 distinct CDR3 sequences. The source material was blood T cells: a sorted CD56 or NKG2C T cell subset, CD4+ or CD8+ T cells, or bulk PBMC T cells (not recorded which). These receptors all stem from a woman aged 50 to 60 in good health.

The chain has TRBV4-1 and TRBJ2-1; checking the TCRdb D call of TRBD2 is not possible without DNA. CDR1 is MGHRA and CDR2 is YSYEKL in the germline V gene. This CDR3 comprises 17 residues. The CDR3 is CASSHGKSVEGYNEQFF.

The chain combines TRBV6-5 with TRBJ1-3; TCRdb names TRBD1, which stays unverified in the absence of DNA. Germline CDR1 reads MNHEY; CDR2 reads SVGAGI. This CDR3 comprises 14 residues. This chain's CDR3 is CASNPAGGINTIYF.

The CDR3: CASKPGAGFQPQHF. This chain links TRBV27 with TRBJ1-5; TCRdb's D call, TRBD1, is unchecked because there is no DNA. CDR1 and CDR2 from the germline V gene are MNHEY and SMNVEV (reference sequence). The CDR3 is made up of 14 amino acids.

This sequence joins TRBV11-2 and TRBJ1-1. This CDR3 is built from 11 residues. The germline V gene encodes CDR1 SGHAT and CDR2 FQNNGV. This chain's CDR3 is CASSFRREAFF.

The rearrangement links TRBV13 to TRBJ2-1; there is no DNA to check the TCRdb D call of TRBD1. Germline V lookup: CDR1 PRHDT, CDR2 FYEKMQ (reference sequence). This CDR3 is built from 13 residues. CDR3 in amino acids: CASSFPGLDEQFF.

The chain's CDR3 is CASTEGPNTGELFF. The rearrangement joins TRBV6-2 or TRBV6-3 to TRBJ2-2. From germline, CDR1 is MNHEY and CDR2 SVGEGT. This CDR3 region has 14 residues.

The chain uses TRBV4-1 and TRBJ1-2; the D gene TCRdb calls, TRBD1, cannot be checked with no DNA. This CDR3 has 12 amino acids. In germline, CDR1 is MGHRA, CDR2 YSYEKL. Here the CDR3 reads CASSGRKRGYTF.

CDR3 amino acids: CASSEGLALNNEQFF. The chain couples TRBV5-4 to TRBJ2-1; TCRdb gives TRBD2 as the D gene, but with no DNA this cannot be confirmed. Germline CDR1 and CDR2: SGHNT and YYREEE (reference sequence). The CDR3 consists of 15 residues.

This sequence joins TRBV11-2 and TRBJ2-1; TCRdb's assignment of TRBD2 cannot be checked, as there is no DNA. The CDR3 is made up of 15 amino acids. Germline V gene sequence: CDR1 SGHAT, CDR2 FQNNGV. Here the CDR3 reads CASSLPWTSGRSPFF.

The chain combines TRBV9 with TRBJ2-1; TCRdb's D call, TRBD1, is unchecked because there is no DNA. This CDR3 contains 16 residues. Germline-derived CDR1 and CDR2 are SGDLS and YYNGEE. The CDR3 loop reads CASSKGTDPLYNEQFF.